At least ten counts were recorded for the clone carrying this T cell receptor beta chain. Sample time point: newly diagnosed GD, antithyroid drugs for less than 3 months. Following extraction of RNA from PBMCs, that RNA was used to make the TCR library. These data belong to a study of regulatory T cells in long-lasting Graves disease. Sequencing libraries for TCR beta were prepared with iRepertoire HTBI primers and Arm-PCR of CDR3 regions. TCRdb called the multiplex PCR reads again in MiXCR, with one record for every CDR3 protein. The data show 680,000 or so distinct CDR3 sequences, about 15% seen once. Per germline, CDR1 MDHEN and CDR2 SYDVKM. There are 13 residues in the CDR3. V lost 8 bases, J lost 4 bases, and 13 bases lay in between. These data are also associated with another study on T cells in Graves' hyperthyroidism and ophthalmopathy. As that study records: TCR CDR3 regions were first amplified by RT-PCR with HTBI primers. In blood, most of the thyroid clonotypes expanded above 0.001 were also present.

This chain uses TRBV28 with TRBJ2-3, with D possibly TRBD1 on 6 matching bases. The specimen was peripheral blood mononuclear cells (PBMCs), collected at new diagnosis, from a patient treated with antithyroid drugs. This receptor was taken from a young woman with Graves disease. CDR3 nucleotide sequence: TGTGCCAGCCGTGAAGGGACATCAGATACGCAGTATTTT. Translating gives CASREGTSDTQYF.